This TCR beta chain was obtained from a study of blood T cell repertoires in COVID-19. Study-level information: Samples taken during acute and convalescent COVID-19 were collected in the United States, Italy and Spain. The analysed material was cDNA or gDNA that came from T cells, B-cell-depleted T cells, or PBMCs.

The J segment lost 3 bases and the V segment lost 4 bases, leaving 6 bases of the junction unmatched. CDR1 and CDR2 (germline): SGHRS, YFSETQ. The CDR3 sequence is 16 residues long. Assay: immunoSEQ multiplex PCR; the TCRdb copy retains only in-frame clones and omits some. The sample carries about 81,000 clones, 91% recorded once. The sample consisted of peripheral blood. V usage is TRBV5-1 and J usage is TRBJ1-4; 10 nucleotides align to TRBD1. The clonotype originates from a woman between 45 and 60 years old in a cohort sampled during active COVID-19. For the CDR3, the DNA is TGCGCCAGCAGCGGGGGACAGGGGATTTCTAATGAAAAACTGTTTTTT. This encodes CASSGGQGISNEKLFF. The full variable domain, its missing parts supplied by reference TRBV5-1 and TRBJ1-4, is KAGVTQTPRYLIKTRGQQVTLSCSPISGHRSVSWYQQTPGQGLQFLFEYFSETQRNKGNFPGRFSGRQFSNSRSEMNVSTLELGDSALYLCASSGGQGISNEKLFFGSGTQLSVL.